Shown below are 21 T cell receptor beta chains from a single sample sequenced in a study of brain T cells in children with intractable seizures. Generated by immunoSEQ multiplex PCR, the TCRdb table keeps only in-frame clones and is missing some. The table records 110,000 or so clones, roughly 92% of them present only once. Sequencing used peripheral blood, obtained at surgery. The receptor set was obtained from a boy in the first two years of life with hemimegalencephaly and intractable seizures.

In DNA form, the CDR3 reads TGCAGCGCCTTAGTACAGGGTTCGTCGCAGTATTTT. It specifies CSALVQGSSQYF. The genes are TRBV29-1 and TRBJ2-3; TRBD1 is a possible D gene (6 bases). V lost 7 bases to trimming and J lost 10 bases, with 18 bases between them. The CDR3 has 12 residues. Germline V CDR1 and CDR2: SQVTM, ANQGSEA.

The chain couples TRBV28 to TRBJ1-3; D gene ambiguous. With 8 bases removed from V and 0 bases from J, the gap between germline ends came to 11 bases. This CDR3 has 14 residues. Looked up from germline, CDR1 is MDHEN and CDR2 is SYDVKM. CDR3 in DNA: TGTGCCAGCGACGACGGGAGCTCTGGAAACACCATATATTTT. Translated: CASDDGSSGNTIYF.

The chain carries TRBV7-2 and TRBJ1-1, with D uncertain. The V end was cut by 0 bases, the J end by 2 bases, with 7 bases between. The CDR3 runs to 14 residues. The germline V gene has CDR1 SGHTA and CDR2 FQGNSA. The CDR3 loop is CASSLAGFNTEAFF. CDR3 nucleotide sequence: TGTGCCAGCAGCTTAGCGGGGTTCAACACTGAAGCTTTCTTT.

V usage is TRBV19 and J usage is TRBJ2-3, with TRBD2 matching 8 bases. V lost 2 bases, J lost 3 bases, and 1 base stayed unmatched. Per germline, CDR1 LNHDA and CDR2 SQIVND (reference sequence). The CDR3 consists of 14 residues. The CDR3 region has the DNA TGTGCCAGTAGTATACTAGCGGGTACAGATACGCAGTATTTT. The encoded protein is CASSILAGTDTQYF.

The chain carries TRBV7-2 and TRBJ2-1, with TRBD2 matching over 7 bases. The CDR3 spans 15 residues. V was pared by 0 bases and J by 4 bases, with 3 bases of the junction left unmatched. Per the germline V gene, CDR1 is SGHTA and CDR2 is FQGNSA. The CDR3 spells CASSLASSGYNEQFF. The CDR3 bases are TGTGCCAGCAGCTTAGCGAGTAGCGGGTACAATGAGCAGTTCTTC.

The V call is TRBV20-1, the J call TRBJ2-3; D call uncertain. Deletions cut 6 bases from V and 6 bases from J, with 10 bases between. CDR3 length: 11 residues. The germline gives CDR1 DFQATT, CDR2 SNEGSKA (reference sequence). CDR3 region: CSAALGDTQYF. The CDR3 DNA reads as TGCAGTGCGGCGCTCGGGGATACGCAGTATTTT.

The chain is built from TRBV19 and TRBJ2-3; no definite D call. Deletions cut 1 base from V and 4 bases from J, with 12 bases between. This CDR3 is built from 15 residues. Germline lookup yields CDR1 LNHDA and CDR2 SQIVND (reference sequence). The CDR3 DNA sequence: TGTGCCAGTAGTATAGCGGCGGCCCGGGCAGATACGCAGTATTTT. It yields the protein CASSIAAARADTQYF. The entire variable domain, with the rest obtained from reference TRBV19 and TRBJ2-3, is as follows: DGGITQSPKYLFRKEGQNVTLSCEQNLNHDAMYWYRQDPGQGLRLIYYSQIVNDFQKGDIAEGYSVSREKKESFPLTVTSAQKNPTAFYLCASSIAAARADTQYFGPGTRLTVL.

The chain is built from TRBV7-3 and TRBJ2-1; 12 nucleotides agree with TRBD2. Germline loops: CDR1 SGHTA, CDR2 FQGTGA. The CDR3 spans 15 residues. The ends lost 4 bases at V and 7 bases at J; junction bases unmatched: 5. The CDR3 DNA follows: TGTGCCAGCAGCTCTAGCGGGAGGGCCGATAATGAGCAGTTCTTC. As protein: CASSSSGRADNEQFF.

The J gene is TRBJ2-7, the V gene TRBV5-6; perhaps D is TRBD1 or TRBD2 (5 bases each). Per germline, CDR1 SGHDT and CDR2 YYEEEE. The V and J ends lost 1 base and 3 bases respectively, with 14 bases between them. The CDR3 loop spans 15 amino acids. The CDR3 DNA follows: TGTGCCAGCAGCTTGTTTGTCGGGACCTTCTACGAGCAGTACTTC. Translated, it gives CASSLFVGTFYEQYF.

The genes are TRBV7-2 and TRBJ2-1, with 8 bases identical to TRBD2. The trim removed 4 bases at V and 7 bases at J, leaving 9 bases unmatched. The CDR3 is 15 amino acids. The germline V gene encodes CDR1 SGHTA and CDR2 FQGNSA. The CDR3 DNA reads TGTGCCAGCAGCTATAGCGGGACCACGGGGAATGAGCAGTTCTTC. As protein: CASSYSGTTGNEQFF.

This sequence joins TRBV19 and TRBJ2-7; a possible D gene is TRBD2 (6 bases). The CDR3 has 13 residues. Germline V gene lookup returns CDR1 LNHDA and CDR2 SQIVND (reference sequence). Trimming removed 6 bases at V and 3 bases at J, with 12 bases between. The CDR3 bases are TGTGCCAGTAGGAGTCAGGGAGGCTACGAGCAGTACTTC. Its translation: CASRSQGGYEQYF.

V usage is TRBV11-2 and J usage is TRBJ2-7, with 9 bases that match TRBD1. The CDR3 contains 15 residues. V dropped 5 bases and J dropped 1; count of bases not matched to a gene: 6. Germline loops: CDR1 SGHAT, CDR2 FQNNGV. CDR3 region: CASSLSGQGSYEQYF. As DNA, the CDR3 is TGTGCCAGCAGCCTCTCGGGACAGGGATCCTACGAGCAGTACTTC. The variable domain in full, completed from reference TRBV11-2 and TRBJ2-7, reads EAGVAQSPRYKIIEKRQSVAFWCNPISGHATLYWYQQILGQGPKLLIQFQNNGVVDDSQLPKDRFSAERLKGVDSTLKIQPAKLEDSAVYLCASSLSGQGSYEQYFGPGTRLTVT.

This clone was picked up one time. The chain links TRBV6-5 to TRBJ2-3, with no clear D. The CDR3 consists of 14 residues. The germline CDR1 and CDR2 sequences are MNHEY and SVGAGI. Trimming took off 3 bases at V and 0 bases at J, with 7 bases between the two ends. The CDR3 DNA is TGTGCCAGCAGTTATACTACCAGCACAGATACGCAGTATTTT. Residues: CASSYTTSTDTQYF.

The CDR3 sequence: CASSFSGSDQPQHF. The CDR3 coding sequence is TGTGCCAGCAGCTTCTCCGGCTCGGACCAGCCCCAGCATTTT. The rearrangement joins TRBV7-2 to TRBJ1-5; no definite D call. V shed 3 bases and J shed 7 bases, with 13 bases lying between them. This CDR3 is built from 14 residues. Germline values: CDR1 SGHTA, CDR2 FQGNSA.

This rearrangement joins TRBV5-4 to TRBJ1-1; D might be TRBD1 (6 bases). Germline CDR1 is SGHNT and CDR2 is YYREEE (reference sequence). The ends were cut back, 0 bases at V and 0 bases at J, with 12 bases in the middle. The CDR3 has 16 residues. CDR3 sequence (DNA): TGTGCCAGCAGCTTGGGCAGGGGAGCCTTGAACACTGAAGCTTTCTTT. This encodes CASSLGRGALNTEAFF.

The V and J genes are TRBV5-6 and TRBJ1-2; D is undetermined. Germline V gives CDR1 SGHDT, CDR2 YYEEEE. The CDR3 length is 13 residues. V lost 2 bases, J lost 8 bases, and 13 bases lay in between. Here the CDR3 reads CASSFWVSWGYTF. The CDR3 nucleotides are TGTGCCAGCAGCTTTTGGGTATCGTGGGGCTACACCTTC.

J is TRBJ2-1 and V is TRBV2, with 7 nucleotides matching TRBD2. Trimming cost V 1 base and J 2 bases; bases outside gene matches: 5. Germline V gene lookup returns CDR1 SNHLY and CDR2 FYNNEI. The CDR3 runs to 16 residues. The CDR3 DNA follows: TGTGCCAGCAGTGAAGGTGGCGGGAGACCCTACAATGAGCAGTTCTTC. It translates to CASSEGGGRPYNEQFF. The full variable domain, in which reference TRBV2 and TRBJ2-1 provide the parts outside the CDR3, is EPEVTQTPSHQVTQMGQEVILRCVPISNHLYFYWYRQILGQKVEFLVSFYNNEISEKSEIFDDQFSVERPDGSNFTLKIRSTKLEDSAMYFCASSEGGGRPYNEQFFGPGTRLTVL.

The rearrangement joins TRBV13 to TRBJ2-5; D remains ambiguous. V lost 5 bases and J 1 base, leaving 8 bases between the germline ends. The CDR3 runs 13 residues. Germline values: CDR1 PRHDT, CDR2 FYEKMQ (reference sequence). CDR3 in DNA: TGTGCCAGCAGCGTCGGGCCCCAAGAGACCCAGTACTTC. Amino acids: CASSVGPQETQYF.

The chain carries TRBV7-8 and TRBJ1-3; 7 bases agree with TRBD1. The ends lost 3 bases at V and 2 bases at J; junction bases unmatched: 7. CDR3 length: 16 amino acids. Germline-derived CDR1 and CDR2 are SGHVS and FQNEAQ. This chain's CDR3 is CASSLRPTGTGNTIYF. CDR3 nucleotides: TGTGCCAGCAGCTTGAGACCGACAGGGACTGGAAACACCATATATTTT.

This chain connects TRBV19 to TRBJ2-7; a possible D gene is TRBD2 (5 bases). V lost 4 bases to trimming and J lost 3 bases, with 16 bases between them. Germline-derived CDR1 and CDR2 are LNHDA and SQIVND (reference sequence). The CDR3 has 15 amino acids. CDR3 DNA sequence: TGTGCCAGTAGTAGCGGCGCGGGCTCAGTCTACGAGCAGTACTTC. This codes for CASSSGAGSVYEQYF.

The genes are TRBV27 and TRBJ2-7, with 7 bases identical to TRBD1. The V and J ends lost 4 bases and 3 bases, in that order; junction bases with no gene match: 6. CDR1 and CDR2 from the germline V gene are MNHEY and SMNVEV (reference sequence). The CDR3 extends over 14 amino acids. CDR3 nucleotides: TGTGCCAGCAGTTGGAAACAGGGGAACTACGAGCAGTACTTC. Protein sequence: CASSWKQGNYEQYF.